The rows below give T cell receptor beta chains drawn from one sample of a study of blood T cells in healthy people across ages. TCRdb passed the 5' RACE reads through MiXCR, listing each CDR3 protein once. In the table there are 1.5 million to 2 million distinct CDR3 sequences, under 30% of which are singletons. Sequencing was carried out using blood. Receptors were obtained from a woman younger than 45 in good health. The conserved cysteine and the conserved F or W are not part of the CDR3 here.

CDR3aa: ASGSGGGTWQPQH
j_gene: TRBJ1-5
v_gene: TRBV7-2

CDR3aa: ANSPQGIRETQY
j_gene: TRBJ2-5
v_gene: TRBV18

CDR3aa: ASGTGDTYEQY
j_gene: TRBJ2-7
v_gene: TRBV5-1

CDR3aa: ASWTGTVNEKLF
j_gene: TRBJ1-4
v_gene: TRBV18

CDR3aa: VSSFRGTEAF
j_gene: TRBJ1-1
v_gene: TRBV28

CDR3aa: ASRIRQIANYGYT
j_gene: TRBJ1-2
v_gene: TRBV5-6

CDR3aa: ATSGDREFLNEQF
j_gene: TRBJ2-1
v_gene: TRBV24-1

CDR3aa: ASSSTLGADTQY
j_gene: TRBJ2-3
v_gene: TRBV7-2

CDR3aa: ASSRGAGHSTDTQY
j_gene: TRBJ2-3
v_gene: TRBV9

CDR3aa: SARDGASNEQF
j_gene: TRBJ2-1
v_gene: TRBV20-1

CDR3aa: ASSLARGSYAGELF
j_gene: TRBJ2-2
v_gene: TRBV5-1

CDR3aa: ASSFGQALYGYT
j_gene: TRBJ1-2
v_gene: TRBV28

CDR3aa: ASSFSDEKLF
j_gene: TRBJ1-4
v_gene: TRBV7-9

CDR3aa: ASSRRGGGRYNEQF
j_gene: TRBJ2-1
v_gene: TRBV3-1

CDR3aa: ASSPVMGRSGANVLT
j_gene: TRBJ2-6
v_gene: TRBV18

CDR3aa: ASSPSTGVEGNT
j_gene: TRBJ1-2
v_gene: TRBV3-1

CDR3aa: ASNIPSSGANVLT
j_gene: TRBJ2-6
v_gene: TRBV12-3/TRBV12-4

CDR3aa: ASSELLEGSTDTQY
j_gene: TRBJ2-3
v_gene: TRBV10-2

CDR3aa: AGSLSDSGYEQY
j_gene: .
v_gene: TRBV11-2

CDR3aa: ASSQDQESSGNTIY
j_gene: TRBJ1-3
v_gene: TRBV4-1